The 26 T cell receptor beta chains given below trace back to one sample, sequenced in a study of blood T cell repertoires in COVID-19. Measured with immunoSEQ multiplex PCR; TCRdb has only the in-frame clones, and not every one. The sample lists about 180,000 clones; around 86% were seen once. Sequencing input: PBMCs or T cells enriched from blood (not recorded which). The receptors derive from a woman aged 30 to 39 who had recovered from COVID-19.

V is TRBV7-3 and J is TRBJ2-2; D is possibly TRBD1 (6 bases). CDR3 size: 16 residues. Deletions cut 3 bases from V and 6 bases from J, with 17 bases between. The germline V gene has CDR1 SGHTA and CDR2 FQGTGA. CDR3 bases: TGTGCCAGCAGCTTTGGCCAGGGGACACGGCCCGGGGAGCTGTTTTTT. It translates to CASSFGQGTRPGELFF.

This rearrangement joins TRBV30 to TRBJ1-6; D is unclear. Germline CDR1 is GTSNPN and CDR2 is SVGIG (reference sequence). With 4 bases removed from V and 14 bases from J, the gap between germline ends came to 18 bases. CDR3 length: 13 amino acids. The CDR3 loop is CAWNWESRGALHF. Here the CDR3 DNA reads TGTGCCTGGAATTGGGAGTCCCGCGGGGCCCTCCACTTT.

The gene calls are TRBV6-4 and TRBJ2-3; D might be TRBD1 (6 bases). CDR1 and CDR2 from the germline V gene are MRHNA and SNTAGT. CDR3 length: 15 residues. Deletions cut 4 bases from V and 0 bases from J, with 11 bases between. CDR3 loop: CASSAAGDSTDTQYF. CDR3 nucleotide sequence: TGTGCCAGCAGTGCCGCAGGGGATAGCACAGATACGCAGTATTTT.

V is TRBV5-6 and J is TRBJ2-7; possible D gene TRBD2, 5 bases. Trimming took 4 bases from V and 2 from J, leaving 16 bases between them. CDR1 is SGHDT and CDR2 is YYEEEE in the germline V gene. The CDR3 consists of 15 residues. The CDR3 nucleotides are TGTGCCAGCAGCCCCCTCGTCAGCGGTCCCTACGAGCAGTACTTC. This codes for CASSPLVSGPYEQYF. Filled out from reference TRBV5-6 and TRBJ2-7, the complete variable domain reads DAGVTQSPTHLIKTRGQQVTLRCSPKSGHDTVSWYQQALGQGPQFIFQYYEEEERQRGNFPDRFSGHQFPNYSSELNVNALLLGDSALYLCASSPLVSGPYEQYFGPGTRLTVT.

The chain joins TRBV15 to TRBJ1-2; no firm D call. Germline V gene sequence: CDR1 LNHNV, CDR2 YYDKDF (reference sequence). V lost 4 bases to trimming and J lost 7 bases, with 16 bases between them. This CDR3 contains 14 residues. DNA for the CDR3: TGTGCCACCAGCAAAGGCGACCCAACGGGTGGCTACACCTTC. Its translation: CATSKGDPTGGYTF.

The rearrangement joins TRBV20-1 to TRBJ2-7, with D hard to call. The germline CDR1 and CDR2 sequences are DFQATT and SNEGSKA (reference sequence). V was cut by 3 bases and J by 7 bases, with 13 bases left in between. This CDR3 has 12 residues. CDR3 coding DNA: TGCAGTGCTAGTTCGAGTAGCCAAGAGCAGTACTTC. Its protein is CSASSSSQEQYF.

V is TRBV20-1 and J is TRBJ1-5, with a weak D call TRBD1 (6 bases). The germline V gene has CDR1 DFQATT and CDR2 SNEGSKA (reference sequence). V shed 3 bases and J shed 6 bases, with 15 bases lying between them. This CDR3 comprises 14 residues. This chain's CDR3 is CSASTGRSIQPQHF. The DNA for the CDR3 is TGCAGTGCTAGTACAGGGCGGTCTATTCAGCCCCAGCATTTT.

The V call is TRBV25-1, the J call TRBJ2-2, with TRBD1 identical over 7 bases. V lost 4 bases and J lost 5; bases outside the gene matches: 10. CDR1 and CDR2 (germline): MGHDK, SYGVNS. The CDR3 runs 16 residues. Written as DNA, the CDR3 is TGTGCCAGCAGTGGTCCGGGACAGAAGAGAACCGGGGAGCTGTTTTTT. Protein sequence: CASSGPGQKRTGELFF.

In DNA form, the CDR3 reads TGCGCCAGCAGCCAAGAAGACAGGACTAGAGTTGGCATTCAGTACTTC. Encoded protein: CASSQEDRTRVGIQYF. V usage is TRBV4-1 and J usage is TRBJ2-4; a possible D gene is TRBD2 (7 bases). The CDR3 loop spans 16 amino acids. The V end was cut by 0 bases, the J end by 9 bases, with 18 bases between. CDR1 and CDR2 (germline): MGHRA, YSYEKL.

The chain recombines TRBV9 with TRBJ1-1; TRBD1 agrees at 9 bases. Germline-derived CDR1 and CDR2 are SGDLS and YYNGEE. J was trimmed by 1 base and V by 4 bases; bases with no gene match: 11. This CDR3 comprises 17 residues. The CDR3 DNA sequence: TGTGCCAGCAGCACCTGGCCCGGGACAGGGTCGAACACTGAAGCTTTCTTT. Encoded protein: CASSTWPGTGSNTEAFF. The whole variable domain, filled in from reference TRBV9 and TRBJ1-1, reads DSGVTQTPKHLITATGQRVTLRCSPRSGDLSVYWYQQSLDQGLQFLIQYYNGEERAKGNILERFSAQQFPDLHSELNLSSLELGDSALYFCASSTWPGTGSNTEAFFGQGTRLTVV.

The chain employs TRBV19 and TRBJ1-2; 8 nucleotides match TRBD1. J was trimmed by 7 bases and V by 6 bases; bases with no gene match: 7. The CDR3 covers 13 residues. The V gene's germline CDR1 is LNHDA and CDR2 SQIVND (reference sequence). The CDR3 here is CASRGQGGTGYTF. DNA for the CDR3: TGTGCCAGTAGAGGACAGGGAGGAACTGGCTACACCTTC.

The chain joins TRBV29-1 to TRBJ1-3; D call uncertain. V lost 3 bases to trimming and J lost 2 bases, with 14 bases between them. The CDR3 sequence is 15 residues long. Per the germline V gene, CDR1 is SQVTM and CDR2 is ANQGSEA. The CDR3 sequence is CSVDFPGLTGNTIYF. The CDR3 nucleotides are TGCAGCGTTGACTTCCCAGGTCTCACTGGAAACACCATATATTTT.

The V gene is TRBV5-8, the J gene TRBJ2-1; 8 nucleotides align to TRBD2. Unmatched junction bases numbered 12, after V lost 4 bases and J lost 3 bases. Germline-derived CDR1 and CDR2 are SGHTS and YDEGEE. The CDR3 loop spans 17 amino acids. The CDR3 DNA reads TGTGCCAGCAGCCCACTAGGCCAGCGGGAGCTCTACAATGAGCAGTTCTTC. Protein sequence: CASSPLGQRELYNEQFF.

The chain combines TRBV9 with TRBJ1-2; 7 bases are shared with TRBD1. The CDR3 is 14 residues long. Germline V lookup: CDR1 SGDLS, CDR2 YYNGEE. V was pared by 3 bases and J by 3 bases, with 5 bases of the junction left unmatched. CDR3 bases: TGTGCCAGCAGCGCGACAGGGACTCACTATGGCTACACCTTC. Translation gives CASSATGTHYGYTF.

The sample holds one count of this clone. The chain uses TRBV18 and TRBJ1-1, with 8 bases that match TRBD1. CDR1 KGHSH and CDR2 LQKENI come from the germline V gene. J was trimmed by 1 base and V by 6 bases; bases with no gene match: 4. The CDR3 has 14 amino acids. The CDR3 DNA is TGTGCCAGCTCCCCCGGGACAGGGAACACTGAAGCTTTCTTT. Residues: CASSPGTGNTEAFF.

This clone has only a few counts. The chain recombines TRBV9 with TRBJ2-2; D is uncertain. The CDR3 extends over 10 amino acids. Germline V gene sequence: CDR1 SGDLS, CDR2 YYNGEE. V was cut by 10 bases and J by 8 bases, with 9 bases left in between. Here the CDR3 DNA reads TGTGCCCGGTGTACTGGGGAGCTGTTTTTT. Its translation is CARCTGELFF.

There are a few counts of this clone. This rearrangement joins TRBV14 to TRBJ2-5; 12 bases fit TRBD2. This CDR3 has 15 amino acids. Germline V CDR1 and CDR2: SGHDN, FVKESK. Trimming removed 4 bases from V and 2 bases from J; junction bases left unmatched: 2. In DNA form, the CDR3 reads TGTGCCAGCAGCCGGGGGACTAGCGGGCAAGAGACCCAGTACTTC. Its protein product is CASSRGTSGQETQYF.

J is TRBJ2-1 and V is TRBV7-3; D unresolved. V was clipped by 5 bases and J by 4 bases, with 9 bases between them. Germline assignment: CDR1 SGHTA and CDR2 FQGTGA. The CDR3 contains 13 residues. The CDR3 loop reads CASSPLLYNEQFF. The DNA for the CDR3 is TGTGCCAGCAGCCCTCTACTGTACAATGAGCAGTTCTTC. Complete variable domain (other parts from reference TRBV7-3 and TRBJ2-1): GAGVSQTPSNKVTEKGKYVELRCDPISGHTALYWYRQSLGQGPEFLIYFQGTGAADDSGLPNDRFFAVRPEGSVSTLKIQRTERGDSAVYLCASSPLLYNEQFFGPGTRLTVL.

A few counts support this clone. The genes are TRBV6-4 and TRBJ2-1; 9 positions match TRBD1. V trimming: 6 bases; J trimming: 5 bases; junction bases outside the gene matches: 11. The CDR3 has 16 residues. Germline CDR1 and CDR2: MRHNA and SNTAGT. This CDR3 reads CASSDKGGQGNNEQFF. DNA for the CDR3: TGTGCCAGCAGCGATAAAGGCGGACAGGGGAACAATGAGCAGTTCTTC.

V gene TRBV18 combines with J gene TRBJ2-3; 7 bases align to TRBD2. Germline V gene lookup returns CDR1 KGHSH and CDR2 LQKENI. The CDR3 is 14 residues long. Germline trimming cut 3 bases from V and 5 bases from J; bases unmatched to any gene: 5. DNA of the CDR3: TGTGCCAGCTCACCCTCGCGGGAGAGAGATACGCAGTATTTT. It translates to CASSPSRERDTQYF.

V gene TRBV5-6 combines with J gene TRBJ1-1, with 7 bases matching TRBD1. V lost 4 bases and J lost 9; bases outside the gene matches: 6. The CDR3 is 12 amino acids. Germline values: CDR1 SGHDT, CDR2 YYEEEE. This CDR3 reads CASSATGLKAFF. The CDR3 coding sequence is TGTGCCAGCAGCGCGACAGGGCTGAAAGCTTTCTTT.

The rearrangement joins TRBV13 to TRBJ2-2; D perhaps matches TRBD1 (6 bases). Germline V gene sequence: CDR1 PRHDT, CDR2 FYEKMQ (reference sequence). This CDR3 is built from 15 residues. With 3 bases removed from V and 4 bases from J, the gap between germline ends came to 12 bases. The CDR3 nucleotides read TGTGCCAGCAGCTTCCAAGGGGGAATCACCGGGGAGCTGTTTTTT. This gives the protein CASSFQGGITGELFF.

This chain connects TRBV9 to TRBJ1-1; 7 positions match TRBD1. Per germline, CDR1 SGDLS and CDR2 YYNGEE. J gave up 0 bases and V 4 bases, and 9 bases lay outside the gene matches. The CDR3 totals 16 residues. CDR3 nucleotides: TGTGCCAGCAGCCCAAGGACAGGTATCATGAACACTGAAGCTTTCTTT. Its protein is CASSPRTGIMNTEAFF.

The chain is built from TRBV6-5 and TRBJ2-1; 9 nucleotides line up with TRBD2. Germline-derived CDR1 and CDR2 are MNHEY and SVGAGI. This CDR3 is 14 amino acids long. J lost 8 bases, V lost 5 bases, and 7 bases had no gene match. The CDR3 region is CASSTRLAAHEQFF. The CDR3 region has the DNA TGTGCCAGCAGTACACGACTAGCGGCCCATGAGCAGTTCTTC.

This clone was seen only a few times. The chain employs TRBV19 and TRBJ1-2; 9 bases fit TRBD1. This CDR3 is built from 14 residues. Looked up from germline, CDR1 is LNHDA and CDR2 is SQIVND (reference sequence). V shed 8 bases and J 2 bases; nucleotides not matched to a gene: 6. The chain's CDR3 is CASGAGTGNYGYTF. CDR3 DNA: TGTGCCAGTGGAGCCGGGACAGGGAACTATGGCTACACCTTC.

In regard to this clone: The junction shows a germline mismatch at one end, possibly a read error. V usage is TRBV6-5 and J usage is TRBJ2-7, with D hard to call. The CDR3 length is 12 residues. Germline V gene lookup returns CDR1 MNHEY and CDR2 SVGAGI. CDR3 sequence reads: CASSPDSFEEYF. The CDR3 nucleotides read TGTGCCAGCAGTCCAGACTCCTTCGAGGAGTACTTC.